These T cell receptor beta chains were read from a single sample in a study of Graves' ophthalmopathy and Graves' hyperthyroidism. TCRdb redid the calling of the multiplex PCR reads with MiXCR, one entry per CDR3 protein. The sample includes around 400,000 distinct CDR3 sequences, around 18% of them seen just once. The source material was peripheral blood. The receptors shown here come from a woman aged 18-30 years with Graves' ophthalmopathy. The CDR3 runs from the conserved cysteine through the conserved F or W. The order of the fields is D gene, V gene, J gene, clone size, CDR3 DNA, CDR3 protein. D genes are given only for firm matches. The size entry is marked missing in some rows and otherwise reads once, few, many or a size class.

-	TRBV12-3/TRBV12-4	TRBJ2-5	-	TGTGCCAGCAGTGAAGTGGAGGGTCCGACCCAGTACTTC	CASSEVEGPTQYF
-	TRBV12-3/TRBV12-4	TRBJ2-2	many	TGTGCCAGCACGGGAGTCGCCGGGGAGCTGTTTTTT	CASTGVAGELFF
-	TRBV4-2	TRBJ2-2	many	TGTGCCAGCAGCCTTCAGAGGTCCGGGTCAAAGGCCGGGGAGCTGTTTTTT	CASSLQRSGSKAGELFF
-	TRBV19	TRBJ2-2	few	TGTGCCAGTAGGAACAGAGTGAACACCGGGGAGCTGTTTTTT	CASRNRVNTGELFF
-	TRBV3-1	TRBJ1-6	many	TGTGCCAGCAGCCACGGACAAGAGCTCCACTTT	CASSHGQELHF
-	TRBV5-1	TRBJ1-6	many	TGCGCCAGCAGCTACTACAGCTCAGATTCACCCCTCCACTTT	CASSYYSSDSPLHF
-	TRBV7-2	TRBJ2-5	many	TGTGCCAGCAGCTTAGTGGGCAGGGGAGAGACCCAGTACTTC	CASSLVGRGETQYF
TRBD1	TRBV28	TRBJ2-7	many	TGTGCCAGCAGGCTACCGGGACAGACCTACGAGCAGTACTTC	CASRLPGQTYEQYF
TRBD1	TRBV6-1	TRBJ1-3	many	TGTGCCAGCAGACAGGGGTACTCTGGAAACACCATATATTTT	CASRQGYSGNTIYF
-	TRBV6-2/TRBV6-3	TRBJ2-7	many	TGTGCCAGCAGTTACTTGAAGACAGTATCCTACGAGCAGTACTTC	CASSYLKTVSYEQYF
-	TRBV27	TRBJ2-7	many	TGTGCCAGCAGTTTATCGGACAGCCTAAAGTCCTACGAGCAGTACTTC	CASSLSDSLKSYEQYF
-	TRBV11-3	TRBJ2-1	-	TGTGCCAGCAGCTTTCTACACTTAGCCGAGAGCTCCTACAATGAGCAGTTCTTC	CASSFLHLAESSYNEQFF
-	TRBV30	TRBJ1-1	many	TGTGCCTGGAGATTTATGAACACTGAAGCTTTCTTT	CAWRFMNTEAFF
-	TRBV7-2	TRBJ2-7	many	TGTGCCAGCAGCTTAGCGATCTACGAGCAGTACTTC	CASSLAIYEQYF
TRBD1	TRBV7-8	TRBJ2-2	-	TGTGCCAGCACCCTAGGACAGGTTTTGGGCACCGGGGAGCTGTTTTTT	CASTLGQVLGTGELFF
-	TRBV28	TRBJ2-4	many	TGTGCCAGCAGTCAACCCACAGGGATAGCCAAAAACATTCAGTACTTC	CASSQPTGIAKNIQYF
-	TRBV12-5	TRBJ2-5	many	TGTGCTAGTGGTCCTCGACTGCGCCTCAAGAAGACCCAGTACTTC	CASGPRLRLKKTQYF
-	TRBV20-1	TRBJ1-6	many	TGCAGTGCTAGTAGGAACTTGGGGGATTCACCCCTCCACTTT	CSASRNLGDSPLHF
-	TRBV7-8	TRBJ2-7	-	TGTGCCTCTAACCGGGGGCTGACCTACGAGCAGTACTTC	CASNRGLTYEQYF
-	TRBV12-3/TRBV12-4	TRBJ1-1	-	TGTGCCAGCAGACCTCGGACGGGGGCGGCTGAAGCTTTCTTT	CASRPRTGAAEAFF
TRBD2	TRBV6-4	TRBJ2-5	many	TGTGCCAGCAGTCGGACTAGCGGGACCTCGGAGACCCAGTACTTC	CASSRTSGTSETQYF
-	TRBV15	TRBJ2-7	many	TGTGCCACCACCAGTAAGGGCGGATACGAGCAGTACTTC	CATTSKGGYEQYF
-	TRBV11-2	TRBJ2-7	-	TGTGCCAGCAGCTTCCGGGGGCGGGAGCAGTACTTC	CASSFRGREQYF
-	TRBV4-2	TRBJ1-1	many	TGTGCCAGCAGCCAAGATCGAGGCAGGTCGGTCGCTGAAGCTTTCTTT	CASSQDRGRSVAEAFF
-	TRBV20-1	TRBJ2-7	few	TGCAGTGCGGCGGGACAGGGGTTAGCGGGAGGGGTCCCCTACGAGCAGTACTTC	CSAAGQGLAGGVPYEQYF
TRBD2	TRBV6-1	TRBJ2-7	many	TGTGCCAGCAGGAGGGACTCCACGGGGGGTGTCTACGAGCAGTACTTC	CASRRDSTGGVYEQYF
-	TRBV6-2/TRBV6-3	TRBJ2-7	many	TGTGCCAGCAGAGCCGGACGAGTTTCCTACGAGCAGTACTTC	CASRAGRVSYEQYF
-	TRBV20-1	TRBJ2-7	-	TGCAGTGCTTTGGGGATTGTAGGCGTAACCTACGAGCAGTACTTC	CSALGIVGVTYEQYF
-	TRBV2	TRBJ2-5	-	TGTGCCAGCAGTGGGCAGATGAGCCAAGAGACCCAGTACTTC	CASSGQMSQETQYF
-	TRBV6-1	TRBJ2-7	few	TGTGCCAGCAGTGAAGTTGGCCGGACGGAGCAGTACTTC	CASSEVGRTEQYF
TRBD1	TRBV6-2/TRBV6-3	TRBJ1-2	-	TGTGCCAGCAGGAGAGACAGGGCGTCGGGTGGCTACACCTTC	CASRRDRASGGYTF